The T cell receptor beta chain described here comes from a study of T cell repertoires in cytomegalovirus infection. The germline V gene has CDR1 ENHRY and CDR2 SYGVKD. Trimming shortened V by 3 bases and J by 2 bases, and 6 bases separated the two germline ends. The CDR3 has 13 residues. TCRdb called the reads again in MiXCR, with one record for every CDR3 protein. The data show more than 500,000 distinct CDR3 sequences, approximately 15% seen once. This clonotype was counted ten times or more. What it binds is unknown. General study findings and limits: It was HLA-C-restricted CMV-specific TCR beta clonotypes that dominated the response ex vivo.

The clonotype comes from a human donor in good health (CMV status not recorded). Some clones in this sample may be carry-over from other donors' samples. The chain links TRBV10-3 to TRBJ2-3; D is perhaps TRBD2 (5 bases). Sequenced sample: CD8+ T cells from PBMCs. CDR3 sequence (DNA): TGTGCCATCAGTGAAGACTACACAGATACGCAGTATTTT. The encoded protein is CAISEDYTDTQYF.